This T cell receptor (beta chain) was documented in a study of beta chain features in type 1 diabetes (dated by TCRdb to the late 2010s). The study in broad terms: Mean age, gender distribution, total cell number and subset yield were not different between patients and healthy donors. In the study, recently diagnosed type 1 diabetes patients and matched healthy donors were compared on the TCRB repertoires of their sorted circulating CD4+ T cell subsets. Whereas all 30 or so donors provided naive and central memory subsets, regulatory and stem cell-like memory subsets were isolated from just 8 patients and about 8 healthy donors. A total of roughly 98,000,000 sorted cells were examined across all samples, and RNA yield correlated strongly with the number of cells per subset. Overall study outcomes, separate from this receptor: At VDJ recombination sites, patients with type 1 diabetes made fewer insertions and deleted more nucleotides, a pattern implying thymic rearrangement abnormalities. Shorter templates might have been favored by PCR, but patient and control samples were amplified and corrected together, so both groups would have been affected equally by any skew. The naive, central memory and regulatory TCRB repertoires appeared to resemble one another more closely among patients than among healthy donors. Sequencing cDNA rather than genomic DNA could over-represent highly expressing activated cells, although activation and CD3 levels did not differ between groups. A moderate but significant shortening of TCRB CDR3 length was observed in type 1 diabetes patients in all four CD4+ subsets. HLA sub-analyses involved small numbers of individuals, so any influence of HLA type on TCRB rearrangement remained unresolved.

This clone showed up just a few times. The antigen this receptor binds is unknown. Per-base quality was not reported, and no clone a single base away is much larger than it. A single peripheral blood draw of approximately 100 mL on average was collected from each donor into heparinised tubes. A BD FACSAria II was used to sort naive, central memory, regulatory and stem cell-like memory CD4+ T cells with a panel that included CD45RO, CCR7, CD25, CD127, CD95 and CD27. Every sorted population had a purity above 95%. PBMCs were separated immediately by Lymphoprep density gradient centrifugation and were stained directly, without being cultured. To minimize batch effects, samples were stained and sorted in pairs, one healthy donor with one patient per experiment. The entire isolated RNA was reverse transcribed using the High Capacity cDNA Reverse Transcription Kit, and thus expressed TCRB transcripts were sequenced. Deep immunoSEQ sequencing was applied to naive, central memory and regulatory T cell samples, giving an average of about 3.8 million total reads per sample. Sorted cells were lysed in RLT buffer, and RNA was extracted using DNase-treated RNeasy Micro or Mini kits according to cell number. Each cell subset was processed on its own to prevent cross-contamination, while patient and healthy donor samples were processed together. TCRB sequences were amplified from cDNA with the immunoSEQ multiplex PCR, producing 87-bp fragments spanning the CDR3 region. The amplicons were sequenced using the Illumina HiSeq platform. Regarding the original processing steps: Synthetic template baselines were used to correct PCR bias computationally, reads within Hamming distance 2 were collapsed together, and singletons that could not be merged were discarded. By aligning reads against IMGT, V, D and J genes, CDR3 length, and insertions or deletions at six rearrangement sites were assigned. Clonotype counts were normalized to sorted cell number within each subset before computing true diversity and Gini coefficients with the tcR R package. The overlap coefficient, calculated on TCRB nucleotide sequences, was used to quantify repertoire sharing. TCRdb took this table from immuneACCESS and kept in-frame rearrangements with V and J called. Such tables lack part of the clones; where checked against another copy, unresolved V genes explain under half of the gap, and the rest is unexplained. That table supplies the V and J calls and clone size; D and trimming were determined from the DNA. This sample comprises 140,000 or so clones, about 9.2% of them detected only once. The ten most abundant clones make up around 0.7% of the sample.

CDR1 and CDR2 were assigned from the germline V gene (reference sequence) as GTSNPN and SVGIG. Relative to germline, V is missing 1 base and J is missing 2 bases, with 8 bases of the junction outside any gene match. The CDR3 runs 16 amino acids, cysteine and phenylalanine included. Only the CDR3 region is kept as DNA, spanning 48 bases read in frame from base 1. What was sequenced was central memory CD4+ T cells from blood. The TCR sequence derives from a man between 18 and 29 years old in good health. The V and J segments used are TRBV30 and TRBJ1-5, with TRBD1 matching 7 junction bases. The DNA is as follows: TGTGCCTGGAGTGCTTTTAGGCAGGGGGGCAATCAGCCCCAGCATTTT. Translated, it reads CAWSAFRQGGNQPQHF. When the CDR3 is completed using the reference TRBV30 and TRBJ1-5 genes on either side, the full variable domain is SQTIHQWPATLVQPVGSPLSLECTVEGTSNPNLYWYRQAAGRGLQLLFYSVGIGQISSEVPQNLSASRPQDRQFILSSKKLLLSDSGFYLCAWSAFRQGGNQPQHFGDGTRLSIL.